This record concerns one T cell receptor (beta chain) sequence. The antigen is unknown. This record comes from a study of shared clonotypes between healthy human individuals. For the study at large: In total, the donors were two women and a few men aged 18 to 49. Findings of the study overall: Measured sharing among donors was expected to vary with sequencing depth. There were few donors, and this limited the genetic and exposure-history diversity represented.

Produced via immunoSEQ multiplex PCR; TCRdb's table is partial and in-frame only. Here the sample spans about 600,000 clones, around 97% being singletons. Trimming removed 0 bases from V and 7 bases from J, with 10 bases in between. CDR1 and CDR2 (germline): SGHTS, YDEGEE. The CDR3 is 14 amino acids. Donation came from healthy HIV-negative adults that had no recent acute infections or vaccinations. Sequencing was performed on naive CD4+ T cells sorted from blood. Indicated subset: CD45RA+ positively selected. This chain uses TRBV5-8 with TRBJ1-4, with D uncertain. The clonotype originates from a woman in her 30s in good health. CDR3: CASSLAGVGEKLFF. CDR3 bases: TGTGCCAGCAGCTTGGCTGGGGTGGGTGAAAAACTGTTTTTT.